The clone carrying this T cell receptor (beta chain) came up many times. Antigen unknown. This CDR3 has 15 amino acids. Germline-derived CDR1 and CDR2 are DFQATT and SNEGSKA (reference sequence). Trimming cost V 0 bases and J 1 base, with 12 bases left between them. The study based diagnoses on clinical symptoms, serum thyroxine and TRAb, thyroid ultrasound and orbital computed tomography. An approximately 9.4 ml volume of fresh peripheral blood provided the PBMCs. The investigators amplified TCR beta CDR3 regions from RNA transcripts. HTBI primers were employed in a first-round RT-PCR of the TCR CDR3. TCRdb recomputed calls from the multiplex PCR reads with MiXCR, one row per CDR3 protein. The repertoire consists of a few hundred thousand distinct CDR3 sequences, with roughly 15% occurring once and the leading ten covering over 30%. The sample comes from a study of T cells in Graves' hyperthyroidism and ophthalmopathy. Study results and caveats: Appearing also in blood were most of the thyroid clonotypes expanded above 0.001.

The chain links TRBV20-1 to TRBJ1-1, with no clear D. Sequencing input: blood. The receptor comes from a woman aged 45-65 years with Graves' hyperthyroidism that later progressed to Graves' ophthalmopathy. Here the CDR3 reads CSARDEVVRNTEAFF. The CDR3, as DNA: TGCAGTGCTAGAGATGAAGTGGTCAGGAACACTGAAGCTTTCTTT.